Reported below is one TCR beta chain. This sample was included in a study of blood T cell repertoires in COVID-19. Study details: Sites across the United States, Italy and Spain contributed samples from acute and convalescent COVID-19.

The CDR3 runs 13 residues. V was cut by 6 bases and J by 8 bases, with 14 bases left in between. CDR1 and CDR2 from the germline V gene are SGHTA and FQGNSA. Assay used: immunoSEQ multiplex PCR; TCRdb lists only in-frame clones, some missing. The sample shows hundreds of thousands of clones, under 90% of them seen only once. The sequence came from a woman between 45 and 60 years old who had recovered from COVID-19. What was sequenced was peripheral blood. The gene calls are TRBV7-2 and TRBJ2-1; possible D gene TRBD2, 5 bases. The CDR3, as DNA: TGTGCCAGCAGTCTTCGGGGTGGGGATGAGCAGTTCTTC. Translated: CASSLRGGDEQFF.